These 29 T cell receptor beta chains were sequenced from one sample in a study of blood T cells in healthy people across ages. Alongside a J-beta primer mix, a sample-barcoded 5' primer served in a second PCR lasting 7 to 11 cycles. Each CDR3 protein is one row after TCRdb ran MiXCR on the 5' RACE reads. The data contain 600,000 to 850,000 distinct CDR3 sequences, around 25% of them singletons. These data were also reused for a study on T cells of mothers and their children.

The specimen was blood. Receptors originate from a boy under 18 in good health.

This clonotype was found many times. The CDR3 here is CASSGGGNQPQHF. CDR3 DNA sequence: TGTGCCAGCAGTGGCGGGGGCAATCAGCCCCAGCATTTT. The V gene is TRBV6-1, the J gene TRBJ1-5, with D unresolved. The CDR3 runs to 13 residues. CDR1 and CDR2 (germline): MNHNS, SASEGT. Trimming took 4 bases from V and 2 from J, leaving 6 bases between them.

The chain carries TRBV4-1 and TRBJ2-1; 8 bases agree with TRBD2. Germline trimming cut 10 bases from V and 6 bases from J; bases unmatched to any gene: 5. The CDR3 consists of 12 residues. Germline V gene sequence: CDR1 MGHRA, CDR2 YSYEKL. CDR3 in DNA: TGCGCCACCCAAGCGGGAGCCAATGAGCAGTTCTTC. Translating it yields CATQAGANEQFF.

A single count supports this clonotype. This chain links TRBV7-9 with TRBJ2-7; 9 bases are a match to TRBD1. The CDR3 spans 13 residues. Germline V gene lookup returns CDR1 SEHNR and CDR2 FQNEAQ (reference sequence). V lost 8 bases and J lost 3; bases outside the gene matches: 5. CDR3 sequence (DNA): TGTGCCAGCCGAGGACAGGGGTACTACGAGCAGTACTTC. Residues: CASRGQGYYEQYF. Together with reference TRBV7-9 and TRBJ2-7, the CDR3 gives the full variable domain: DTGVSQNPRHKITKRGQNVTFRCDPISEHNRLYWYRQTLGQGPEFLTYFQNEAQLEKSRLLSDRFSAERPKGSFSTLEIQRTEQGDSAMYLCASRGQGYYEQYFGPGTRLTVT.

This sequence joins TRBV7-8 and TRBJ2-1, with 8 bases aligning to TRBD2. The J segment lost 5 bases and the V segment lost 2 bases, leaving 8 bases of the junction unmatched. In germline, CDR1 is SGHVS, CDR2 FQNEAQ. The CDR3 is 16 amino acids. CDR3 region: CASSLLGTRSNNEQFF. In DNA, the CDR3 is TGTGCCAGCAGCTTACTTGGGACTAGAAGTAACAATGAGCAGTTCTTC.

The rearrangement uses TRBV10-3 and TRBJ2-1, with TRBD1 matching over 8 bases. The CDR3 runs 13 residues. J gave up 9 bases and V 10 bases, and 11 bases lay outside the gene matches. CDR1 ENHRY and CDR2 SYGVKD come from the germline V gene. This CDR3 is CATEQGGEGEQFF. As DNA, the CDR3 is TGTGCCACCGAACAGGGGGGCGAGGGTGAGCAGTTCTTC.

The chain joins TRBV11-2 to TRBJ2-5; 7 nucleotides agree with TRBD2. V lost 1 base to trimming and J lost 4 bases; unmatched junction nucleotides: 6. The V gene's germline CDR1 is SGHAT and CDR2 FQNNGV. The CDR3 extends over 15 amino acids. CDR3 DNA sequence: TGTGCCAGCAGCTTAGTTGGCCGGGGGGTAGAGACCCAGTACTTC. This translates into CASSLVGRGVETQYF.

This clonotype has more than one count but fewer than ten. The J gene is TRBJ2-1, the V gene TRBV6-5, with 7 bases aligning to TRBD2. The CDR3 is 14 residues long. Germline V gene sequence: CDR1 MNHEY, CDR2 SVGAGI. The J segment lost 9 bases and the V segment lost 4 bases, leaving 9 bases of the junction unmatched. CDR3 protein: CASSSLAIRTEQFF. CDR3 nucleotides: TGTGCCAGCAGTTCACTAGCGATTCGAACTGAGCAGTTCTTC.

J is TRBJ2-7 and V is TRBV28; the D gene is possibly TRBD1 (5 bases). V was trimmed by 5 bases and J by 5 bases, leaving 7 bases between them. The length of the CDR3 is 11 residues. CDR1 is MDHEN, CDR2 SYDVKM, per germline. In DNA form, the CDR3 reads TGTGCCAGCAGTACCAGGGACGAGCAGTACTTC. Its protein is CASSTRDEQYF.

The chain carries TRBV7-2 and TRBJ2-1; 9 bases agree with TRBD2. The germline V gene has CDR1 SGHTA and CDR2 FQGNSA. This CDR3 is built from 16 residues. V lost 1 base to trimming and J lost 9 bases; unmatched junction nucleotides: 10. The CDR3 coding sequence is TGTGCCAGCAGCTTAGATGGTAGCGGGAGTAGTGGTGAGCAGTTCTTC. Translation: CASSLDGSGSSGEQFF.

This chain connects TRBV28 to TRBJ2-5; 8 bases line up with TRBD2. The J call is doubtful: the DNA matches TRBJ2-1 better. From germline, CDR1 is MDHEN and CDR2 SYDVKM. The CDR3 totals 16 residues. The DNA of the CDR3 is TGTGCCAGCGGTTCCTCGGTAGCGGGACCAAGACATGAGCAGTTCTTC. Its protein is CASGSSVAGPRHEQFF.

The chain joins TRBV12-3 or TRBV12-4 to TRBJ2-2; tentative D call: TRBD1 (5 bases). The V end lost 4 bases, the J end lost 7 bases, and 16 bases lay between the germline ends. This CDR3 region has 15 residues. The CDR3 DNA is TGTGCCAGCAGTTCCCCCCTGGGGCCGGGCGGGGAGCTGTTTTTT. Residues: CASSSPLGPGGELFF.

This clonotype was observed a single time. CDR3 DNA: TGCAGCGTTGAACAGGCCCTGGGAACTGAAGCTTTCTTT. Encoded protein: CSVEQALGTEAFF. The chain uses TRBV29-1 and TRBJ1-1; D is uncertain. The V end lost 2 bases, the J end lost 5 bases, and 12 bases lay between the germline ends. CDR3 size: 13 residues. Germline CDR1 reads SQVTM; CDR2 reads ANQGSEA.

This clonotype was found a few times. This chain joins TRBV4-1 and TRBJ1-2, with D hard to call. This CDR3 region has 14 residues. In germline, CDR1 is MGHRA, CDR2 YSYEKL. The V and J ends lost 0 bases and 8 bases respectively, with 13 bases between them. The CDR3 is CASSQDSSPKGYTF. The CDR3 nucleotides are TGCGCCAGCAGCCAAGATTCGAGTCCCAAGGGCTACACCTTC.

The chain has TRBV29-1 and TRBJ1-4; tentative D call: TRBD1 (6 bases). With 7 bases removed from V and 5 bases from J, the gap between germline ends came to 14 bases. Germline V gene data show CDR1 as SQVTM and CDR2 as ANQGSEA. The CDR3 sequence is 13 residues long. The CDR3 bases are TGCAGCGCCGTCACAGGGTACAATGAAAAACTGTTTTTT. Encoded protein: CSAVTGYNEKLFF.

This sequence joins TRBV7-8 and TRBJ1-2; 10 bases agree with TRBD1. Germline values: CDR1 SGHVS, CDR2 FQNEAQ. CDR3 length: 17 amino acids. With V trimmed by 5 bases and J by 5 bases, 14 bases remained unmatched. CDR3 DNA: TGTGCCAGCAGCACCGGGACAGGGGAAAGCGGGATATATGGCTACACCTTC. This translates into CASSTGTGESGIYGYTF.

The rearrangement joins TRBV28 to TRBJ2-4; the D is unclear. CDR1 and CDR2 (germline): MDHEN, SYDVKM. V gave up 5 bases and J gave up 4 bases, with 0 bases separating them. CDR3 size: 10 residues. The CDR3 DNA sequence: TGTGCCAGCAGTAAAAACATTCAGTACTTC. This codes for CASSKNIQYF.

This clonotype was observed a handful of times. The CDR3, as DNA: TGCGCCAGCAGCCCCTTAAATGAAGAGACCCAGTACTTC. Amino acids: CASSPLNEETQYF. This chain joins TRBV5-1 and TRBJ2-5; D not certain. Germline V gives CDR1 SGHRS, CDR2 YFSETQ. Trimming left V 4 bases short and J 3 bases short, with 10 bases between. The CDR3 covers 13 residues. The entire variable domain, with the rest obtained from reference TRBV5-1 and TRBJ2-5, is as follows: KAGVTQTPRYLIKTRGQQVTLSCSPISGHRSVSWYQQTPGQGLQFLFEYFSETQRNKGNFPGRFSGRQFSNSRSEMNVSTLELGDSALYLCASSPLNEETQYFGPGTRLLVL.

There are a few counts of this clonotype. The CDR3 sequence: CANPRFPRSYEQYF. The DNA for the CDR3 is TGTGCCAACCCCCGGTTTCCAAGATCCTACGAGCAGTACTTC. The J gene is TRBJ2-5, the V gene TRBV7-3; D gene uncertain. The tail of the sequence fits TRBJ2-7 better, so the J call may be wrong. The CDR3 contains 14 residues. The germline V gene has CDR1 SGHTA and CDR2 FQGTGA.

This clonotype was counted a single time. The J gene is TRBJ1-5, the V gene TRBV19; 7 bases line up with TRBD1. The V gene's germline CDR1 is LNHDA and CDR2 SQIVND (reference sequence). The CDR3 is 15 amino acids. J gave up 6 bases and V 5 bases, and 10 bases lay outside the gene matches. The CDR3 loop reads CASSAGGTALQPQHF. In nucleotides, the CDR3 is TGTGCCAGTAGTGCAGGCGGGACAGCACTTCAGCCCCAGCATTTT.

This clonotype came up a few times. The CDR3 nucleotides read TGCAGCGTTGGGCGGAATCAAGAGACCCAGTACTTC. Protein product: CSVGRNQETQYF. The chain links TRBV29-1 to TRBJ2-5; D call uncertain. There are 12 residues in the CDR3. Germline assignment: CDR1 SQVTM and CDR2 ANQGSEA. V shed 4 bases and J shed 2 bases, with 8 bases lying between them.

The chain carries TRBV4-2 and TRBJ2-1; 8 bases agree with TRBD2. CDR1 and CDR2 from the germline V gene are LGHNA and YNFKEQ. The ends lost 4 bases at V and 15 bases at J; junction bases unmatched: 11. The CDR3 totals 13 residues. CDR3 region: CASSPDYGTRWFF. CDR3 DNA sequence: TGTGCCAGCAGCCCCGACTACGGGACTAGATGGTTCTTC.

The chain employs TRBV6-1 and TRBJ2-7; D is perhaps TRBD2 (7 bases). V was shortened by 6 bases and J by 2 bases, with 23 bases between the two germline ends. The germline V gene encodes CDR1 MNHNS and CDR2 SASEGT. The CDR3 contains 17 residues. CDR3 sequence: CASRSIISRGQTYEQYF. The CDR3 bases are TGTGCCAGCAGGTCGATAATTTCGCGGGGGCAAACCTACGAGCAGTACTTC.

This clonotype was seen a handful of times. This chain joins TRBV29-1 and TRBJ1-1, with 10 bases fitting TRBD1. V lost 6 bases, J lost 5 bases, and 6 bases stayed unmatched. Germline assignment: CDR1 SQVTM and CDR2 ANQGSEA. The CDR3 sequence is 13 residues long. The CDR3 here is CSVLGQGGTEAFF. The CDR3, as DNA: TGCAGCGTCCTAGGACAGGGGGGTACTGAAGCTTTCTTT. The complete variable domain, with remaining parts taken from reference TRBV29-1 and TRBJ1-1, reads SAVISQKPSRDICQRGTSLTIQCQVDSQVTMMFWYRQQPGQSLTLIATANQGSEATYESGFVIDKFPISRPNLTFSTLTVSNMSPEDSSIYLCSVLGQGGTEAFFGQGTRLTVV.

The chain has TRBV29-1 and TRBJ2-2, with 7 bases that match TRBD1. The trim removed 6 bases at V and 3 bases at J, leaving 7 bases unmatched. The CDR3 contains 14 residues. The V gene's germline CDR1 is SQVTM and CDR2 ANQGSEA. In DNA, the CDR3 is TGCAGCGTAGCCGGGACAGCAGACACCGGGGAGCTGTTTTTT. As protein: CSVAGTADTGELFF.

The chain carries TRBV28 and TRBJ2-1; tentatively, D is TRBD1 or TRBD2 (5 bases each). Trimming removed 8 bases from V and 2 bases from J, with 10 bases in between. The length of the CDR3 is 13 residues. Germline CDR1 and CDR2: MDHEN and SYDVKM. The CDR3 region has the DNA TGTGCCAGCCGAAGGGACCCCTACAATGAGCAGTTCTTC. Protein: CASRRDPYNEQFF.

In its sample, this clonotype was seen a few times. This CDR3 is CASTRDRGEAFF. The CDR3, as DNA: TGTGCCAGCACCCGGGACAGGGGTGAAGCTTTCTTT. The chain joins TRBV12-3 or TRBV12-4 to TRBJ1-1; 10 nucleotides agree with TRBD1. CDR3 length: 12 amino acids. Trimming took 7 bases from V and 7 from J; bases not matched to a gene: 3.

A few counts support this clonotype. The CDR3, as DNA: TGTGCCAGCAGCTTGGTCTTGGGCGGCAACCAAGAGACCCAGTACTTC. The encoded protein is CASSLVLGGNQETQYF. The chain carries TRBV5-6 and TRBJ2-5; no clear D. Germline-derived CDR1 and CDR2 are SGHDT and YYEEEE. V gave up 0 bases and J gave up 0 bases, with 12 bases separating them. This CDR3 is built from 16 residues.

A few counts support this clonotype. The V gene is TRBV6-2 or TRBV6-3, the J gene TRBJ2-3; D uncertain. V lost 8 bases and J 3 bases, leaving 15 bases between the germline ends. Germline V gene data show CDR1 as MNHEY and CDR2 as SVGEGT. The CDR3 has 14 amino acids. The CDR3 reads CASRPRVKTDTQYF. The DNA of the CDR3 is TGTGCCAGCCGTCCCCGGGTAAAAACAGATACGCAGTATTTT.

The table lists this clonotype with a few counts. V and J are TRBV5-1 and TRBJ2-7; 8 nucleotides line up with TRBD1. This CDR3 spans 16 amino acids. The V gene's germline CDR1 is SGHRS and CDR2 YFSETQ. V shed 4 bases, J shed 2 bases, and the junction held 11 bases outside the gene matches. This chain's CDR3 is CASSPSGGTGTYEQYF. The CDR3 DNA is TGCGCCAGCAGCCCCTCCGGTGGGACAGGTACCTACGAGCAGTACTTC.